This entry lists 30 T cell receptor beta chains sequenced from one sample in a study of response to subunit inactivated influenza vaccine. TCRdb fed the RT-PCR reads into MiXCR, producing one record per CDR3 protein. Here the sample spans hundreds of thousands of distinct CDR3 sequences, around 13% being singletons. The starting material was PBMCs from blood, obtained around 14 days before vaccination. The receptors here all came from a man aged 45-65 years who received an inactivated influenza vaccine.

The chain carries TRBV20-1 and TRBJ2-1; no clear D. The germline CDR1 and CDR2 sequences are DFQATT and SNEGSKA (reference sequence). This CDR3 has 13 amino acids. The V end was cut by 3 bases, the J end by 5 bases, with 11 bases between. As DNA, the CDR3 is TGCAGTGCTAGCGATCTGGGGAACAATGAGCAGTTCTTC. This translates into CSASDLGNNEQFF.

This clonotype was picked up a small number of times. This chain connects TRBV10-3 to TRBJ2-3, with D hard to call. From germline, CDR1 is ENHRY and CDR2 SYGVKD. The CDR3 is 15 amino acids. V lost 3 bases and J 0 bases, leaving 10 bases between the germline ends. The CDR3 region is CAISESTTSTDTQYF. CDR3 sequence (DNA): TGTGCCATCAGTGAATCTACTACTAGCACAGATACGCAGTATTTT.

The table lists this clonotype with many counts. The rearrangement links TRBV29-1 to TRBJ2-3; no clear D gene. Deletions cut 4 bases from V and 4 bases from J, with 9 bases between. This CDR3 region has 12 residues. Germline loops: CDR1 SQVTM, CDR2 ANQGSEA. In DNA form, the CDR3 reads TGCAGCGTTGTGTCAGCCGCAGATACGCAGTATTTT. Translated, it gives CSVVSAADTQYF.

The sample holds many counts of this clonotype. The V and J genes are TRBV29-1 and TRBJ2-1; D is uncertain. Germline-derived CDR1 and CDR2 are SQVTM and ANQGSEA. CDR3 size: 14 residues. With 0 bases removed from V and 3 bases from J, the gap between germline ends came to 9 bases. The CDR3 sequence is CSVEEARHYNEQFF. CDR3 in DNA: TGCAGCGTTGAAGAGGCGAGACACTACAATGAGCAGTTCTTC.

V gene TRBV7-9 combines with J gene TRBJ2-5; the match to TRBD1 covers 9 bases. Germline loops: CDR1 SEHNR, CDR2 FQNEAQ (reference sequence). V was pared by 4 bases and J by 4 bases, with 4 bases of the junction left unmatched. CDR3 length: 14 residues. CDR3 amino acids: CASSSLQGAETQYF. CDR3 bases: TGTGCCAGCAGCTCCCTACAGGGGGCAGAGACCCAGTACTTC.

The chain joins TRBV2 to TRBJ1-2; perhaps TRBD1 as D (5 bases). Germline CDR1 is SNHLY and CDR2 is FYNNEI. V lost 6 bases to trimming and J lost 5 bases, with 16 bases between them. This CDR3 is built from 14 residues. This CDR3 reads CASSPSSGAYGYTF. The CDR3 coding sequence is TGTGCCAGCAGCCCCTCCTCCGGGGCGTATGGCTACACCTTC.

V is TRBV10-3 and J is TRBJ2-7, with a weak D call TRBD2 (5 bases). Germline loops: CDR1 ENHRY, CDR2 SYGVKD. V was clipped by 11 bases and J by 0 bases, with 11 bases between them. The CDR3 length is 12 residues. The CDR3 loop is CASAGDSYEQYF. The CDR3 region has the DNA TGTGCCTCCGCCGGGGACTCCTACGAGCAGTACTTC.

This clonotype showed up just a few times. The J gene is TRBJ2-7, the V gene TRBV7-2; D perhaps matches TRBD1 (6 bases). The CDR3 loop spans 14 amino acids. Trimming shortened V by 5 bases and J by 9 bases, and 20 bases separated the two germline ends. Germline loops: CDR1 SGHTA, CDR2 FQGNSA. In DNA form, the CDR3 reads TGTGCCAGCAGCCGGGCAGGGGAGTTTACGAGGCAGTACTTC. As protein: CASSRAGEFTRQYF.

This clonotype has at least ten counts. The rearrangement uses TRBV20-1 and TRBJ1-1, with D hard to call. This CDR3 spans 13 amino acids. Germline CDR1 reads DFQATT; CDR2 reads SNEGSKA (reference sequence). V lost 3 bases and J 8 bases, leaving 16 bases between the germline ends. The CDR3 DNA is TGCAGTGCTAGGTCCCGGGCGGGGATCGAAGCTTTCTTT. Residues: CSARSRAGIEAFF.

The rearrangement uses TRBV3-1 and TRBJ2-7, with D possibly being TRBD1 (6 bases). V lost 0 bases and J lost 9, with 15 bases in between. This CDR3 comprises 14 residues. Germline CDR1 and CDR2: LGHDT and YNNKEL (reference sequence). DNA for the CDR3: TGTGCCAGCAGCCAAGATCGCGGACAGTGGGGGCAGTACTTC. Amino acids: CASSQDRGQWGQYF.

CDR3 sequence reads: CASSHWTGAYNEQFF. Written as DNA, the CDR3 is TGTGCCAGCAGTCACTGGACAGGGGCCTACAATGAGCAGTTCTTC. The chain links TRBV12-3 or TRBV12-4 to TRBJ2-1; 9 bases fit TRBD1. This CDR3 contains 15 residues. J was trimmed by 2 bases and V by 5 bases; bases with no gene match: 4.

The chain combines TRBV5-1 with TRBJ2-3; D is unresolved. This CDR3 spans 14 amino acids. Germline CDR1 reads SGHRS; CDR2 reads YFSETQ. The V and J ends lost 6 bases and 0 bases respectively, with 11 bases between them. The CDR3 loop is CASKPPRSTDTQYF. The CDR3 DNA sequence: TGCGCCAGCAAGCCCCCCCGCAGCACAGATACGCAGTATTTT.

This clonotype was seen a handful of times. CDR3 in amino acids: CASSPRQGRAEAFF. In DNA form, the CDR3 reads TGTGCCAGCAGTCCCCGACAGGGGAGGGCTGAAGCTTTCTTT. This chain uses TRBV27 with TRBJ1-1, with 8 bases identical to TRBD1. CDR1 and CDR2 (germline): MNHEY, SMNVEV (reference sequence). The CDR3 runs to 14 residues. V was clipped by 5 bases and J by 6 bases; unmatched bases: 8.

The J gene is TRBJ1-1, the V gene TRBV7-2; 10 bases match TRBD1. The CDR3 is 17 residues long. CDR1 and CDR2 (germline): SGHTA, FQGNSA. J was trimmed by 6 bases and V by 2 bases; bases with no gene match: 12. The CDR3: CASSLYRDRGHVPEAFF. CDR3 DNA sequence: TGTGCCAGCAGCTTATACCGGGACAGGGGCCATGTTCCTGAAGCTTTCTTT.

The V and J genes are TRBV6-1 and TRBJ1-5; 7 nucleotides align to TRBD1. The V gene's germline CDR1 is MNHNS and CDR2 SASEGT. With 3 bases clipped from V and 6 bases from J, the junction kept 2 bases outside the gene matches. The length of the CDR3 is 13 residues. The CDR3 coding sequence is TGTGCCAGCAGTGACCCAGGGGGTCAGCCCCAGCATTTT. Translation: CASSDPGGQPQHF.

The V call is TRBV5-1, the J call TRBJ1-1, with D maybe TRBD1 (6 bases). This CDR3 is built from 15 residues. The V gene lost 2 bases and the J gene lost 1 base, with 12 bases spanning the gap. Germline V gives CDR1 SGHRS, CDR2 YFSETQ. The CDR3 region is CASSLIQGPNTEAFF. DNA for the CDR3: TGCGCCAGCAGCTTAATACAGGGCCCGAACACTGAAGCTTTCTTT.

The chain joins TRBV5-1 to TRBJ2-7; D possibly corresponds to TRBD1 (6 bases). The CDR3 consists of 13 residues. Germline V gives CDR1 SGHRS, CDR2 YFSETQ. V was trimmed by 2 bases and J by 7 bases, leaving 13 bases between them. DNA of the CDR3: TGCGCCAGCAGCTTTGACAGGAGGTGGGAGCAGTACTTC. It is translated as CASSFDRRWEQYF.

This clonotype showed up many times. The CDR3 region has the DNA TGCAGCGTTGACACTAGCGGGAGGGCCAGTAATGAGCAGTTCTTC. Translating gives CSVDTSGRASNEQFF. This chain joins TRBV29-1 and TRBJ2-1; 13 bases map to TRBD2. Germline loops: CDR1 SQVTM, CDR2 ANQGSEA. The CDR3 has 15 residues. After removal of 3 bases from V and 7 bases from J, the junction contained 6 bases not matched to a gene.

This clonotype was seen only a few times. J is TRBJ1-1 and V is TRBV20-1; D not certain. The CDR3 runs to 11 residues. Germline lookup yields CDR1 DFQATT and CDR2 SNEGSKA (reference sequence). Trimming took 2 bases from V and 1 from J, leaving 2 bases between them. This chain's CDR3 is CSARRNTEAFF. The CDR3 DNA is TGCAGTGCTAGACGGAACACTGAAGCTTTCTTT.

This chain's CDR3 is CASSLVRGRAGGYEQYF. The CDR3 bases are TGCGCCAGCAGCTTGGTCAGGGGGCGAGCGGGGGGCTACGAGCAGTACTTC. This chain joins TRBV5-1 and TRBJ2-7; perhaps TRBD2 as D (9 bases). V was clipped by 0 bases and J by 3 bases, with 19 bases between them. The CDR3 has 17 amino acids. Germline CDR1 is SGHRS and CDR2 is YFSETQ.

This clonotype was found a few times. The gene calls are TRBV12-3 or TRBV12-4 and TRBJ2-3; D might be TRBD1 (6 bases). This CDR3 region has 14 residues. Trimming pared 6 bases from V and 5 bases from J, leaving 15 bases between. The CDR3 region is CASSLPPGVDTQYF. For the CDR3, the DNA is TGTGCCAGCAGCCTCCCTCCAGGGGTAGATACGCAGTATTTT.

Here the CDR3 DNA reads TGTGCCAGCAGTTTATCTTCCAGGGGGGGCAATCAGCCCCAGCATTTT. Its translation: CASSLSSRGGNQPQHF. The chain recombines TRBV27 with TRBJ1-5, with 7 bases that match TRBD1. This CDR3 is built from 16 residues. Germline assignment: CDR1 MNHEY and CDR2 SMNVEV (reference sequence). Trimming cost V 0 bases and J 2 bases; bases outside gene matches: 4.

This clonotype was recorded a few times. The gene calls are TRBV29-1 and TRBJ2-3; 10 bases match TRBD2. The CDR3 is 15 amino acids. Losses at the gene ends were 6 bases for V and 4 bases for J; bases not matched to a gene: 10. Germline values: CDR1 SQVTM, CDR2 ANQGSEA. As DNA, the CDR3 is TGCAGCGTGGGCGGCGGGCTAGCGGGGGCAGATACGCAGTATTTT. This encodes CSVGGGLAGADTQYF.

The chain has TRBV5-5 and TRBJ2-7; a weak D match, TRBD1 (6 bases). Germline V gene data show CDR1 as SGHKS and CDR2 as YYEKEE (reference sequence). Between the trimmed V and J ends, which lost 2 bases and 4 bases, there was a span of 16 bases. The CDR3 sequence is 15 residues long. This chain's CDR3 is CASSFSGAGPYEQYF. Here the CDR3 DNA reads TGTGCCAGCAGCTTCTCAGGGGCAGGTCCTTACGAGCAGTACTTC.

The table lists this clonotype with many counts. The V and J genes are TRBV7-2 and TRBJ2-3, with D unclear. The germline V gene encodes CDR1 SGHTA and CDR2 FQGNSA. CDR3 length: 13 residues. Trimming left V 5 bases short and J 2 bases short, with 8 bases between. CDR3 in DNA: TGTGCCAGCAGCCCCCGCCCCACAGATACGCAGTATTTT. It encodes CASSPRPTDTQYF.

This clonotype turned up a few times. The CDR3 sequence is CASSLASSGGAHSPLHF. DNA of the CDR3: TGTGCCAGCAGTTTGGCTTCCTCCGGGGGGGCTCATTCACCCCTCCACTTT. The J gene is TRBJ1-6, the V gene TRBV28; D is possibly TRBD1 (6 bases). Trimming removed 3 bases from V and 8 bases from J, with 20 bases in between. Germline CDR1 is MDHEN and CDR2 is SYDVKM. This CDR3 has 17 residues.

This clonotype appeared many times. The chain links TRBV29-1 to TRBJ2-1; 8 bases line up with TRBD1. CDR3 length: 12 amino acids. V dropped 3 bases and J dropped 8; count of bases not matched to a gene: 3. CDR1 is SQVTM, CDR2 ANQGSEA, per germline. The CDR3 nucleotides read TGCAGCGTTGATCACAGGGGGTATGAGCAGTTCTTC. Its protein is CSVDHRGYEQFF.

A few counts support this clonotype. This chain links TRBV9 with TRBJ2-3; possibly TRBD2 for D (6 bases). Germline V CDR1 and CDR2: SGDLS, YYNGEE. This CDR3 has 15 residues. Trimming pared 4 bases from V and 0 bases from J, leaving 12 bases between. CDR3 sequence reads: CASSTSGSSTDTQYF. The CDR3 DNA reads TGTGCCAGCAGCACGAGCGGGTCTAGCACAGATACGCAGTATTTT.

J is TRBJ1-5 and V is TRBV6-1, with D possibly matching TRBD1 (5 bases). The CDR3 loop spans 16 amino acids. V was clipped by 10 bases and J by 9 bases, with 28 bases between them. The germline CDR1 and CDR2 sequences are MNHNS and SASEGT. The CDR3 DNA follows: TGTGCCACCAGGGACGGAGGGAGGAGAACGTCACGGCCCCAGCATTTT. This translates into CATRDGGRRTSRPQHF.

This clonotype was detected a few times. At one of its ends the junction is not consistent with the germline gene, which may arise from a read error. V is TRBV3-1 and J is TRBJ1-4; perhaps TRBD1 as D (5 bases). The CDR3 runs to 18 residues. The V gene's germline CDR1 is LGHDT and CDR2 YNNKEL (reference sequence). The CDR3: CASSQGLYRTRGNEKLFF. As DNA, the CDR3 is TGTGCCAGCAGTCAAGGGTTGTACAGGACCCGGGGTAATGAAAAACTGTTTTTT.